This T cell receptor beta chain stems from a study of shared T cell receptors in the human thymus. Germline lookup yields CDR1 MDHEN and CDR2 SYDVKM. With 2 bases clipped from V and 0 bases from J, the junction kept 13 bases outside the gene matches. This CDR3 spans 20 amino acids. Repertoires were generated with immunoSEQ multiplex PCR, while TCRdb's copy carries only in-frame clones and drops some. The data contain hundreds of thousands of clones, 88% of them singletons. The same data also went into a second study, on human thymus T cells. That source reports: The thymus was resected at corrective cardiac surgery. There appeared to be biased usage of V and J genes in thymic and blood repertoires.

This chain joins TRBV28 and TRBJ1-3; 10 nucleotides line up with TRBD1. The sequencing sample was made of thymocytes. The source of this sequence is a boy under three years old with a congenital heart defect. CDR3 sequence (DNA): TGTGCCAGCAGTTTAAAATGGACCCGGGACAGGGGAGTCTCTGGAAACACCATATATTTT. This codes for CASSLKWTRDRGVSGNTIYF.